These T cell receptor beta chains were read from a single sample in a study of cytomegalovirus exposure and HLA in healthy donors. Sequenced by immunoSEQ multiplex PCR; TCRdb stores in-frame clones only, minus some. Here the sample spans approximately 110,000 clones, 80% to 85% being singletons. The sequencing input was PBMCs. Source of these receptors: a woman in her twenties or thirties in good health and CMV-seronegative. Each CDR3 is given with its conserved first and last residue. D genes are given only for firm matches. Part of the rows lack a size; the others show once, few, many or a class for expanded clones.

v_gene	abundance	d_gene	j_gene	CDR3aa	CDR3nt
TRBV11-2	NA	NA	TRBJ1-1	CASRPQGGGYTEAFF	TGTGCCAGCAGACCACAGGGCGGAGGATACACTGAAGCTTTCTTT
TRBV21-1	once	NA	TRBJ2-3	CASSKGILAGFPRDTQYF	TGTGCCAGCAGCAAAGGGATCCTAGCGGGATTTCCGAGAGATACGCAGTATTTT
TRBV4-1	NA	NA	TRBJ2-1	CASSQPLGGRAGERSYNEQFF	TGCGCCAGCAGCCAACCGCTTGGGGGCCGAGCAGGGGAGAGGTCCTACAATGAGCAGTTCTTC
TRBV4-2	NA	NA	TRBJ1-6	CASSQEGASYNSPLHF	TGTGCCAGCAGCCAAGAGGGGGCCTCCTATAATTCACCCCTCCACTTT
TRBV5-1	NA	TRBD1	TRBJ1-1	CASSLDGDRGGRNTEAFF	TGCGCCAGCAGCTTGGACGGAGACAGGGGAGGCAGGAACACTGAAGCTTTCTTT
TRBV18	once	NA	TRBJ2-7	CASSPRSGSPSYEQYF	TGTGCCAGCTCACCGAGATCAGGGTCCCCATCCTATGAGCAGTACTTC
TRBV10-1	NA	TRBD2	TRBJ2-1	CASSGLPAGAYNEQFF	TGCGCCAGCAGTGGTCTTCCTGCGGGAGCTTATAATGAGCAGTTCTTC
TRBV7-9	NA	NA	TRBJ2-1	CASSLVGGRGNEQFF	TGTGCCAGCAGCTTAGTCGGTGGGAGAGGAAATGAGCAGTTCTTC
TRBV4-1	NA	NA	TRBJ1-6	CASSQSTSRVPFIVSYNSPLHF	TGCGCCAGCAGCCAATCGACCTCCAGGGTCCCCTTCATCGTCTCCTATAATTCACCCCTCCACTTT
TRBV7-8	NA	NA	TRBJ2-2	CASSWGANTGELFF	TGTGCCAGCAGCTGGGGGGCGAACACCGGGGAGCTGTTTTTT
TRBV5-1	NA	TRBD1	TRBJ2-2	CASSSTGQSNTGELFF	TGCGCCAGCAGCTCGACGGGACAGAGTAACACCGGGGAGCTGTTTTTT
TRBV19	NA	TRBD1	TRBJ2-4	CASSFRGRAKNIQYF	TGTGCCAGTAGTTTCAGGGGGCGAGCCAAAAACATTCAGTACTTC
TRBV4-1	once	TRBD1	TRBJ1-3	CASSLRGLAGNTIYF	TGCGCCAGCAGCCTAAGGGGGCTTGCTGGAAACACCATATATTTT
TRBV7-6	NA	TRBD1	TRBJ1-3	CASSLDRGGNTIYF	TGTGCCAGCAGCCTAGACAGGGGAGGAAACACCATATATTTT
TRBV7-9	once	NA	TRBJ1-1	CASSLEAQVEAFF	TGTGCCAGCAGCCTCGAAGCACAGGTTGAAGCTTTCTTT
TRBV5-1	NA	NA	TRBJ2-1	CASRLGEYEQFF	TGCGCCAGCAGGTTGGGGGAGTATGAGCAGTTCTTC
TRBV10-3	NA	NA	TRBJ2-6	CAISRGGTSSGANVLTF	TGTGCCATCAGTAGGGGGGGGACCAGCTCTGGGGCCAACGTCCTGACTTTC
TRBV29-1	NA	NA	TRBJ1-1	CSVYAGLTEAFF	TGCAGCGTTTATGCAGGACTTACTGAAGCTTTCTTT
TRBV19	few	NA	TRBJ1-2	CASSIADRGYGYTF	TGTGCCAGTAGTATAGCCGACAGAGGCTATGGCTACACCTTC
TRBV5-1	once	TRBD2	TRBJ2-7	CASTLRGASGTYEQYF	TGCGCCAGCACTTTGAGGGGCGCTAGCGGTACCTACGAGCAGTACTTC
TRBV13	NA	NA	TRBJ2-2	CASTRGSGELFF	TGTGCCAGCACGAGAGGGTCCGGGGAGCTGTTTTTT
TRBV7-9	NA	NA	TRBJ1-1	CASITRGEAFF	TGTGCCAGCATCACGAGAGGCGAAGCTTTCTTT
TRBV28	NA	TRBD2	TRBJ2-7	CASSSSGRYYEQYF	TGTGCCAGCAGTTCTAGCGGGAGATACTACGAGCAGTACTTC
TRBV27	few	NA	TRBJ1-2	CASSLLRGRDGYTF	TGTGCCAGCAGTTTATTGCGGGGGCGTGATGGCTACACCTTC
TRBV5-5	once	TRBD2	TRBJ2-3	CASSLGLAGGTTDTQYF	TGTGCCAGCAGCTTGGGGCTGGCGGGAGGCACAACCGATACGCAGTATTTT
TRBV29-1	NA	TRBD1	TRBJ1-1	CSVGTGGDTEAFF	TGCAGCGTCGGAACAGGGGGGGACACTGAAGCTTTCTTT
TRBV19	NA	NA	TRBJ2-1	CASMPSERNEQFF	TGTGCCAGTATGCCTAGCGAGCGGAATGAGCAGTTCTTC
TRBV9	NA	TRBD2	TRBJ2-2	CASSARTSGSTGELFF	TGTGCCAGCAGCGCCAGGACTAGCGGGAGCACCGGGGAGCTGTTTTTT
TRBV28	NA	TRBD2	TRBJ2-1	CASSSPGTSEQFF	TGTGCCAGCAGTTCCCCGGGTACTAGCGAACAGTTCTTC
TRBV23-1	NA	TRBD1	TRBJ2-7	CASSQPTSDRSNEQYF	TGCGCCAGCAGTCAACCCACATCGGACAGGTCCAACGAGCAGTACTTC
TRBV19	NA	TRBD2	TRBJ2-3	CASSSQRGPQYF	TGTGCCAGTAGTTCTCAGCGGGGACCGCAGTATTTT
TRBV7-2	NA	TRBD1	TRBJ1-2	CASSAQGANYGYTF	TGTGCCAGCAGCGCACAGGGGGCTAACTATGGCTACACCTTC
TRBV9	NA	TRBD2	TRBJ2-1	CASSPRLATYNEQFF	TGTGCCAGCAGCCCCCGACTAGCGACTTACAATGAGCAGTTCTTC
TRBV2	NA	TRBD2	TRBJ2-2	CASSGTSGAGELFF	TGTGCCAGCAGTGGAACTAGCGGGGCCGGGGAGCTGTTTTTT
TRBV2	NA	NA	TRBJ2-3	CASSERAGQITDTQYF	TGTGCCAGCAGTGAGAGAGCGGGCCAAATCACAGATACGCAGTATTTT
TRBV5-4	NA	TRBD2	TRBJ2-5	CASSSTAGVETQYF	TGTGCCAGCAGCTCCACTGCGGGAGTAGAGACCCAGTACTTC
TRBV5-4	few	TRBD2	TRBJ2-2	CASSSTGLVTGELFF	TGTGCCAGCAGCTCGACGGGACTAGTGACCGGGGAGCTGTTTTTT
TRBV9	NA	TRBD1	TRBJ1-2	CASSTQGGGDGYTF	TGTGCCAGCAGCACACAAGGGGGCGGGGATGGCTACACCTTC
TRBV4-1	NA	NA	TRBJ1-5	CASSQPWPNQPQHF	TGCGCCAGCAGCCAACCTTGGCCCAATCAGCCCCAGCATTTT
TRBV6-6	NA	TRBD2	TRBJ2-3	CASTGTSGSSDTQYF	TGTGCCAGCACCGGGACTAGCGGGAGTTCAGATACGCAGTATTTT
TRBV4-2	NA	NA	TRBJ2-1	CASSQDWRFNEQFF	TGTGCCAGCAGCCAAGACTGGCGGTTCAATGAGCAGTTCTTC
TRBV27	NA	NA	TRBJ1-4	CASSPSWGLNEKLFF	TGTGCCAGCAGTCCCTCTTGGGGGCTTAATGAAAAACTGTTTTTT
TRBV6-6	NA	TRBD2	TRBJ2-5	CASSRTSLETQYF	TGTGCCAGCAGCCGGACTAGTTTAGAGACCCAGTACTTC
TRBV11-1	NA	TRBD1	TRBJ2-2	CASSFYRGIGELFF	TGTGCCAGCAGCTTTTACAGGGGAATCGGGGAGCTGTTTTTT
TRBV6-1	NA	NA	TRBJ2-1	CATLKEPVLVEQFF	TGTGCCACCCTAAAAGAGCCCGTCCTTGTTGAGCAGTTCTTC
TRBV11-2	NA	NA	TRBJ2-5	CASRSRETQYF	TGTGCCAGCAGGTCTCGGGAGACCCAGTACTTC
TRBV6-4	NA	TRBD1	TRBJ2-2	CASSDSRSRTGGGELFF	TGTGCCAGCAGTGACTCGAGGTCTAGGACAGGAGGCGGGGAGCTGTTTTTT
TRBV21-1	NA	NA	TRBJ1-2	CASSPYRGRSYGYTF	TGTGCCAGCTCGCCCTACAGGGGGCGGAGCTATGGCTACACCTTC
TRBV12-5	NA	NA	TRBJ1-5	CASPHPGVINQPQHF	TGTGCTAGTCCTCACCCGGGGGTGATCAATCAGCCCCAGCATTTT
TRBV2	once	TRBD2	TRBJ2-1	CASTSETSGVYNEQFF	TGTGCCAGCACTTCCGAAACTAGCGGGGTCTACAATGAGCAGTTCTTC
TRBV5-6	NA	NA	TRBJ1-5	CASSLEGWSNQPQHF	TGTGCCAGCAGCTTGGAGGGGTGGAGCAATCAGCCCCAGCATTTT
TRBV7-8	few	TRBD1	TRBJ2-7	CASRRDSLSYEQYF	TGTGCCAGCAGACGGGACAGCCTCTCCTACGAGCAGTACTTC
TRBV28	NA	TRBD1	TRBJ2-7	CASRSSRGRVAEQYF	TGTGCCAGCAGATCCTCCAGGGGGCGTGTCGCCGAGCAGTACTTC
TRBV5-6	NA	TRBD1	TRBJ1-2	CASSLGVGRGVGYTF	TGTGCCAGCAGCTTGGGGGTCGGCAGGGGGGTTGGCTACACCTTC
TRBV7-2	NA	NA	TRBJ2-7	CASSLEPAGYEQYF	TGTGCCAGCAGCTTAGAACCGGCAGGATACGAGCAGTACTTC